This T cell receptor (beta chain) was found in a study of T cell changes during pregnancy in multiple sclerosis. TCRdb's copy holds only in-frame clones and misses some; the assay was immunoSEQ multiplex PCR. In the table there are more than 90,000 clones, approximately 92% of which are singletons. Germline V CDR1 and CDR2: SGHDT, YYEEEE. This CDR3 region has 16 residues. V lost 0 bases, J lost 5 bases, and 8 bases stayed unmatched. The sequences come from peripheral blood, collected after pregnancy. This rearrangement joins TRBV5-6 to TRBJ2-5, with 9 bases fitting TRBD2. This sequence was found in a female donor with multiple sclerosis, enrolled in a pregnancy study. The CDR3 nucleotides are TGTGCCAGCAGCTTGGGATTGGCGGGAGGGTGGGAGACCCAGTACTTC. Protein sequence: CASSLGLAGGWETQYF.